The 13 T cell receptor beta chains reported below all come from one sample, sequenced in a study of graft-versus-host responses after intestinal transplantation. Clones were sequenced by immunoSEQ multiplex PCR, and TCRdb holds only the in-frame ones, with some missing. This repertoire shows some 41,000 clones, 89% found once; its top ten account for 7% to 7.5%. This specimen was PBMCs, taken around 270 days after transplant. These receptor sequences come from a human patient who received an intestinal transplant, so some T cells may come from the graft donor.

The genes are TRBV6-4 and TRBJ1-6, with 8 bases fitting TRBD1. Germline CDR1 reads MRHNA; CDR2 reads SNTAGT. The junction had 1 base not matched to a gene; V was cut back by 11 bases and J by 4 bases. This CDR3 region has 12 residues. The CDR3 coding sequence is TGTGCCCGGACAGGGTATAATTCACCCCTCCACTTT. This sequence encodes CARTGYNSPLHF.

This chain joins TRBV2 and TRBJ2-6; D unresolved. Trimming shortened V by 3 bases and J by 2 bases, and 11 bases separated the two germline ends. The CDR3 contains 16 residues. Germline V lookup: CDR1 SNHLY, CDR2 FYNNEI. The CDR3 bases are TGTGCCAGCAGTGACGGACGCGGCCCTGGGGCCAACGTCCTGACTTTC. It specifies CASSDGRGPGANVLTF.

V and J are TRBV5-1 and TRBJ2-3, with TRBD2 as a possible D gene (5 bases). The germline gives CDR1 SGHRS, CDR2 YFSETQ. Trimming took off 4 bases at V and 1 base at J, with 13 bases between the two ends. There are 15 residues in the CDR3. CDR3 nucleotide sequence: TGCGCCAGCAGCCCACTAGAGGGCGGCACAGATACGCAGTATTTT. This sequence encodes CASSPLEGGTDTQYF.

This clone was detected only once. The chain recombines TRBV4-1 with TRBJ2-7, with TRBD2 matching 9 bases. Germline V CDR1 and CDR2: MGHRA, YSYEKL. The CDR3 length is 18 residues. With 0 bases clipped from V and 2 bases from J, the junction kept 11 bases outside the gene matches. This chain's CDR3 is CASSQDLSPSGEPYEQYF. The CDR3 coding sequence is TGCGCCAGCAGCCAAGATCTGTCCCCTAGCGGGGAACCCTACGAGCAGTACTTC.

This sequence joins TRBV9 and TRBJ2-7; no clear D gene. The CDR3 consists of 12 residues. Trimming left V 2 bases short and J 3 bases short, with 6 bases between. Germline-derived CDR1 and CDR2 are SGDLS and YYNGEE. In DNA form, the CDR3 reads TGTGCCAGCAGCGTGAATTACTACGAGCAGTACTTC. It specifies CASSVNYYEQYF.

The V gene is TRBV27, the J gene TRBJ2-7; 8 nucleotides match TRBD2. Looked up from germline, CDR1 is MNHEY and CDR2 is SMNVEV (reference sequence). This CDR3 is 14 amino acids long. Trimming took 3 bases from V and 4 from J; bases not matched to a gene: 5. The DNA for the CDR3 is TGTGCCAGCAGTTTTCGGGGGGGGGAATACGAGCAGTACTTC. This codes for CASSFRGGEYEQYF.

The J gene is TRBJ2-3, the V gene TRBV7-6; a possible D gene is TRBD2 (5 bases). Germline V CDR1 and CDR2: SGHVS, FNYEAQ. The CDR3 loop spans 13 amino acids. V dropped 6 bases and J dropped 3 bases, with 10 bases sitting between them. CDR3 DNA sequence: TGTGCCAGCAGGGACTCCAGGACAGATACGCAGTATTTT. Translating gives CASRDSRTDTQYF.

This clone was observed a handful of times. The V gene is TRBV5-4, the J gene TRBJ2-7; 7 bases map to TRBD1. Germline CDR1 is SGHNT and CDR2 is YYREEE (reference sequence). This CDR3 spans 14 amino acids. With 0 bases clipped from V and 0 bases from J, the junction kept 0 bases outside the gene matches. The CDR3 loop is CASSLAGGSYEQYF. For the CDR3, the DNA is TGTGCCAGCAGCTTGGCAGGGGGCTCCTACGAGCAGTACTTC.

V gene TRBV6-9 combines with J gene TRBJ1-6, with D perhaps TRBD1 (5 bases). The germline V and J ends were trimmed by 6 bases and 4 bases, with 13 bases remaining between them. The CDR3 has 15 residues. Germline V CDR1 and CDR2: MNHGY, SVAAGI. CDR3: CASRKEGSYNSPLHF. The CDR3 DNA reads TGTGCCAGCAGGAAGGAGGGGTCATATAATTCACCCCTCCACTTT.

The J gene is TRBJ1-1, the V gene TRBV30; D unresolved. From germline, CDR1 is GTSNPN and CDR2 SVGIG (reference sequence). This CDR3 contains 11 residues. V was shortened by 2 bases and J by 8 bases, with 9 bases between the two germline ends. The CDR3 reads CAWSSWREAFF. The CDR3 nucleotides are TGTGCCTGGAGTAGTTGGAGAGAAGCTTTCTTT.

The J gene is TRBJ1-2, the V gene TRBV5-1, with D possibly TRBD1 on 6 matching bases. The ends were cut back, 2 bases at V and 5 bases at J, with 25 bases in the middle. The CDR3 spans 18 residues. Germline-derived CDR1 and CDR2 are SGHRS and YFSETQ. CDR3 DNA: TGCGCCAGCAGCTTTACCCCGGGGGGGCAATACCCCCAGTATGGCTACACCTTC. Its protein product is CASSFTPGGQYPQYGYTF.

This sequence joins TRBV29-1 and TRBJ2-7, with a tentative D call TRBD2 (6 bases). Germline V gives CDR1 SQVTM, CDR2 ANQGSEA. The CDR3 is 11 amino acids. Trimming removed 6 bases at V and 5 bases at J, with 11 bases between. This chain's CDR3 is CSVGASDEQYF. As DNA, the CDR3 is TGCAGCGTAGGGGCTAGCGACGAGCAGTACTTC.

This chain uses TRBV18 with TRBJ2-1; possibly TRBD2 for D (5 bases). Per germline, CDR1 KGHSH and CDR2 LQKENI. The CDR3 loop spans 14 amino acids. The V gene lost 2 bases and the J gene lost 5 bases, with 10 bases spanning the gap. CDR3 amino acids: CASSPVANDNEQFF. In DNA form, the CDR3 reads TGTGCCAGCTCACCAGTAGCGAATGACAATGAGCAGTTCTTC.